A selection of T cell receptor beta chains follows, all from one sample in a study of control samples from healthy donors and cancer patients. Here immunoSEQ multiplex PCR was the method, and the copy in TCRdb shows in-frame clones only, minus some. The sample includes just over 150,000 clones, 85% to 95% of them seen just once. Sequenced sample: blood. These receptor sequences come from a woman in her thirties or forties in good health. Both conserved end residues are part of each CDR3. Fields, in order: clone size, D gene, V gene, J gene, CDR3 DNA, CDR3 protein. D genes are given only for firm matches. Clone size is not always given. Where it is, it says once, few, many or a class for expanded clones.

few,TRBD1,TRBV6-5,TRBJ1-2,TGTGCCAGCAGTTGGACAGGGGATGGCTACACCTTC,CASSWTGDGYTF
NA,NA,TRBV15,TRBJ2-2,TGTGCCACCCAGGCTGGAGGCGGGGAGCTGTTTTTT,CATQAGGGELFF
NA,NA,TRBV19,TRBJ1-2,TGTGCCAGTAGTATAGGAGCAGGGAACTATGGCTACACCTTC,CASSIGAGNYGYTF
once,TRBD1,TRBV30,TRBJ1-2,TGTGCCTGGTACAGACAGGGGGCGGACTATGGCTACACCTTC,CAWYRQGADYGYTF
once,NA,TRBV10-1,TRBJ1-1,TGCGCCAGCACAGGGATGAACACTGAAGCTTTCTTT,CASTGMNTEAFF
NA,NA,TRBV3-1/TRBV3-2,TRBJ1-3,TGTGCCAGCAGCCCCACTCGTTGGGTTGGCGGAAACACCATATATTTT,CASSPTRWVGGNTIYF
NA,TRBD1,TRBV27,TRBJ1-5,TGTGCCAGCAGCGCCGGGACAGGGGCAAATCAGCCCCAGCATTTT,CASSAGTGANQPQHF
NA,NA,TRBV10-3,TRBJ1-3,TGTGCCCACTGGGGGGGGTCCGTCCTCTCTGGAAACACCATATATTTT,CAHWGGSVLSGNTIYF
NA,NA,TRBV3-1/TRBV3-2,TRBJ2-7,TGTGCCAGCAGCCAAGCGGGACTCGTTCATTACGAGCAGTACTTC,CASSQAGLVHYEQYF
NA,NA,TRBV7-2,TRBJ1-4,TGTGCCAGCAGCTTAGTTTCGGGGGCATTGAGGGAAAAACTGTTTTTT,CASSLVSGALREKLFF
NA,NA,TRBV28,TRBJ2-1,TGTGCCAGCAGTTTGTTTCTTACGGGGGCGCGGAACAATGAGCAGTTCTTC,CASSLFLTGARNNEQFF
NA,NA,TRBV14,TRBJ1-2,TGTGCCAGCAGCCAAGACGACAGGTGGGGAAGTGGCTACACCTTC,CASSQDDRWGSGYTF
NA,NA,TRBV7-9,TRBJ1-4,TGTGCCAGCAGCTTAAAGGGGGGTCGTAATGAAAAACTGTTTTTT,CASSLKGGRNEKLFF
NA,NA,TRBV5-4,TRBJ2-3,TGTGCCAGCAGCCCTGATAGCGACGCGGTCCGGGGTACGCAGTATTTT,CASSPDSDAVRGTQYF
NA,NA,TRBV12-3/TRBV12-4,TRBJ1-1,TGTGCCAGCAGTTTACGCATGAACACTGAAGCTTTCTTT,CASSLRMNTEAFF
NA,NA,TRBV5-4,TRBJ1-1,TGTGCCAGCAGCTCGGGGAGGGCGAACACTGAAGCTTTCTTT,CASSSGRANTEAFF
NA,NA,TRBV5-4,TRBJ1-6,TGTGCCAGCAGCGAACACCGGGGCTCCTATAATTCACCCCTCCACTTT,CASSEHRGSYNSPLHF
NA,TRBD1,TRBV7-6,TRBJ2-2,TGTGCCAGCAGCTTAGTTAAACTCGCGGGACAGGTTACCGGGGAGCTGTTTTTT,CASSLVKLAGQVTGELFF
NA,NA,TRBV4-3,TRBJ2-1,TGCGCCAGCAGCCAAGAACTAACGCTCTACAATGAGCAGTTCTTC,CASSQELTLYNEQFF
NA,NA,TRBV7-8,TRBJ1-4,TGTGCCAGCAGCTTAGTGGACGTCAGGTTTAATGAAAAACTGTTTTTT,CASSLVDVRFNEKLFF
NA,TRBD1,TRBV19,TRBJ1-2,TGTGCCAGTAGCCCCCAGGGGGACTATGGCTACACCTTC,CASSPQGDYGYTF
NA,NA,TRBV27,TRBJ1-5,TGTGCCAGCAGTCCCTTTAGCAATCAGCCCCAGCATTTT,CASSPFSNQPQHF
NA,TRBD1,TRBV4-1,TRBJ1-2,TGCGCCAGCAGCCAAGATGGTGGCGGGACAGAATTGAACTATGGCTACACCTTC,CASSQDGGGTELNYGYTF
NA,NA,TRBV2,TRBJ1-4,TGTGCCAGCAGCAGGGTTTTTGAAAAACTGTTTTTT,CASSRVFEKLFF
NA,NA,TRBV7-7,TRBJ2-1,TGTGCTAGCAGCTCAGATTACAGGGGAGGGGAGCAGTTCTTC,CASSSDYRGGEQFF
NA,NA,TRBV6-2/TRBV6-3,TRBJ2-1,TGTGCCAGCACCCCGCTCGGTCCGGGTGAGCAGTTCTTC,CASTPLGPGEQFF
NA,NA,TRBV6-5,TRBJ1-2,TGTGCCAGCAGTTACGGGGTTGGCTACACCTTC,CASSYGVGYTF
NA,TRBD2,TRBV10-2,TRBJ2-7,TGCGCCAGCAGTGCCGCGGGAGGGCGGGAGCAGTACTTC,CASSAAGGREQYF
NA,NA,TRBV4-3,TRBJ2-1,TGCGCCAGCAGCCAAAGAGGTTGGAACGGAGGGCCCGATGAGCAGTTCTTC,CASSQRGWNGGPDEQFF
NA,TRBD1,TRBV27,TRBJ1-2,TGTGCCAGCAGCATGGGACAGGGAGGACTCTGGGGCTACACCTTC,CASSMGQGGLWGYTF
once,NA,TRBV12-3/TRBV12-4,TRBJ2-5,TGTGCCAGCAGTTTTACGGGGCCCCAGTACTTC,CASSFTGPQYF